This TCR beta chain was sequenced during a study of T cell responses to AZD1222 COVID-19 vaccine. Across the whole study: Second-dose groups at about 4 or about 12 weeks were pooled. Points from the study as a whole: The donor cohort was predominantly white British with a female majority, and clonal diversity may have been underestimated. Across spike, vaccine-associated CD4 TCRs were found, dominant at 160-218 and 743-854.

Measured with immunoSEQ multiplex PCR; TCRdb has only the in-frame clones, and not every one. The data hold 150,000 to 200,000 clones, with around 92% observed a single time. As concerns this clone: The antigen remains undetermined.

Trimming shortened V by 4 bases and J by 6 bases, and 19 bases separated the two germline ends. In germline, CDR1 is LGHDT, CDR2 YNNKEL (reference sequence). The CDR3 is 16 amino acids. The clonotype was recovered from an adult in good health. Sequenced material: peripheral blood, taken on day 0 of AZD1222 vaccination. The chain employs TRBV3-1 (or the pseudogene TRBV3-2) and TRBJ2-1; a weak D match, TRBD1 (6 bases). CDR3 nucleotides: TGTGCCAGCAGCCTATCTACAGGGAAGAGGTCCAATGAGCAGTTCTTC. It is translated as CASSLSTGKRSNEQFF.